This T cell receptor beta chain emerged from a study of T-cell memory formation after mild COVID-19. Using its own MiXCR run on the 5' RACE reads, TCRdb lists one record per CDR3 protein. The repertoire holds 450,000 or so distinct CDR3 sequences, approximately 25% seen once, with around 12% in the top ten. This clonotype has only a few counts. This clonotype was obtained from an adult woman who had mild COVID-19 (a few samples of this study predate the infection). Cell type and time point are not known. Sequencing was performed on PBMCs or a T cell subset sorted from them (not recorded which).

The CDR3 nucleotides read TGTGCCAGCAGCTTAGTATCAGGGCGGTTCCCTGAAGCTTTCTTT. It is translated as CASSLVSGRFPEAFF. The chain carries TRBV7-6 and TRBJ1-1, with D maybe TRBD1 (5 bases). V was clipped by 1 base and J by 6 bases, with 15 bases between them. Germline CDR1 and CDR2: SGHVS and FNYEAQ. The CDR3 contains 15 residues.